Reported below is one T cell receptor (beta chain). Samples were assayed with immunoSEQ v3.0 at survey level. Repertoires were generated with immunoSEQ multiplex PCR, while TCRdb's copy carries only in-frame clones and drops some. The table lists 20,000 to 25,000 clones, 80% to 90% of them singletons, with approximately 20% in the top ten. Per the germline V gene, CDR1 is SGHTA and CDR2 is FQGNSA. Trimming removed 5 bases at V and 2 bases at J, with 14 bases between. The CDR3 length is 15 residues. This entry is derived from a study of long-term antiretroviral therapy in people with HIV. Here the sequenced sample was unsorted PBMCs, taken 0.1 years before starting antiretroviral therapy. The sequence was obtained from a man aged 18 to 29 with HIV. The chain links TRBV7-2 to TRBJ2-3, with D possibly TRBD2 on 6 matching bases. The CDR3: CASSPVADYTDTQYF. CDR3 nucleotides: TGTGCCAGCAGCCCTGTAGCGGACTACACAGATACGCAGTATTTT.